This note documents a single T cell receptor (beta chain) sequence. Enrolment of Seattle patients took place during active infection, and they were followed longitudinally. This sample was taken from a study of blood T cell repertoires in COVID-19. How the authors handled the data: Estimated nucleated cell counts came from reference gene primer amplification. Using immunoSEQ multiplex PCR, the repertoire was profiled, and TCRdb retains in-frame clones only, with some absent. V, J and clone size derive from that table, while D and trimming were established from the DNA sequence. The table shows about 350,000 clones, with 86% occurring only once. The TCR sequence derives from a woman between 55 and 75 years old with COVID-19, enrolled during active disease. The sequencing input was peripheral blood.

CDR3 amino acids: CASSQARSGDGYTF. CDR3 sequence (DNA): TGCGCCAGCAGCCAAGCTCGGAGTGGCGATGGCTACACCTTC. The chain has TRBV4-3 and TRBJ1-2; no clear D. The CDR3 runs 14 residues. Trimming removed 1 base at V and 6 bases at J, with 12 bases between. The germline V gene has CDR1 LGHNA and CDR2 YSLEER.